The 22 T cell receptor beta chains listed next were all sequenced from one sample in a study of Ad26.COV2.S vaccination and SARS-CoV-2 variants. TCRdb's copy holds only in-frame clones and misses some; the assay was immunoSEQ multiplex PCR. The data hold 500,000 or so clones, with around 88% observed a single time. Treatment: 19 received Ad26.COV2.S at low or high dose, single or two shots; several received placebo; per-sample allocation not given. Following the first vaccine or placebo injection, samples were taken on day 63. The material sequenced was peripheral blood, taken in a trial of Ad26.COV2.S vaccine versus placebo. These receptors came from a person aged 18-65 years who received the Ad26.COV2.S COVID-19 vaccine or a placebo.

V gene TRBV4-1 combines with J gene TRBJ1-5; D is ambiguous. CDR3 length: 17 residues. Trimming shortened V by 4 bases and J by 2 bases, and 18 bases separated the two germline ends. The germline V gene encodes CDR1 MGHRA and CDR2 YSYEKL. The CDR3: CASSPYLGSEGNQPQHF. The CDR3 region has the DNA TGCGCCAGCAGCCCTTATCTTGGTTCGGAGGGCAATCAGCCCCAGCATTTT.

This clone was seen more than once but under ten times. The chain has TRBV2 and TRBJ2-1; 7 positions match TRBD2. Germline lookup yields CDR1 SNHLY and CDR2 FYNNEI. V gave up 8 bases and J gave up 3 bases; unmatched junction bases: 4. The CDR3 loop spans 13 amino acids. The CDR3 bases are TGTGCCAGCGGGCGGGAGCGCTACAATGAGCAGTTCTTC. Translating it yields CASGRERYNEQFF.

The rearrangement uses TRBV14 and TRBJ1-1; no clear D gene. V was clipped by 4 bases and J by 3 bases, with 9 bases between them. CDR1 is SGHDN and CDR2 is FVKESK in the germline V gene. The CDR3 spans 13 residues. The CDR3 is CASSPEWYTEAFF. The CDR3 DNA reads TGTGCCAGCAGCCCGGAGTGGTACACTGAAGCTTTCTTT.

This clone was detected once. The chain uses TRBV5-1 and TRBJ2-1; 8 nucleotides agree with TRBD2. Germline values: CDR1 SGHRS, CDR2 YFSETQ. Trimming took 2 bases from V and 6 from J; bases not matched to a gene: 7. The CDR3 extends over 15 amino acids. The CDR3 reads CASSLAGEYGNEQFF. CDR3 in DNA: TGCGCCAGCAGCTTAGCGGGGGAGTATGGCAATGAGCAGTTCTTC.

V usage is TRBV20-1 and J usage is TRBJ2-1; TRBD2 aligns across 16 bases. The CDR3 length is 15 residues. Germline CDR1 DFQATT, CDR2 SNEGSKA (reference sequence). Trimming cost V 3 bases and J 7 bases; bases outside gene matches: 3. The CDR3, as DNA: TGCAGTGCTAGTGCGGGACTAGCGGGAGGGAATGAGCAGTTCTTC. This encodes CSASAGLAGGNEQFF.

The J gene is TRBJ1-6, the V gene TRBV28; unclear D gene. The ends were cut back, 4 bases at V and 6 bases at J, with 10 bases in the middle. Germline CDR1 is MDHEN and CDR2 is SYDVKM. The CDR3 extends over 14 amino acids. CDR3 DNA: TGTGCCAGCAGTTCCCCCCGTCCTAATTCACCCCTCCACTTT. It encodes CASSSPRPNSPLHF.

The genes are TRBV5-4 and TRBJ2-2, with TRBD2 as a possible D gene (6 bases). Trimming stripped 4 bases from V and 2 bases from J, with 12 bases between. In germline, CDR1 is SGHNT, CDR2 YYREEE (reference sequence). The CDR3 is 15 amino acids. The CDR3 coding sequence is TGTGCCAGCAGCGCATCGGGACTCAACACCGGGGAGCTGTTTTTT. It yields the protein CASSASGLNTGELFF.

This chain joins TRBV3-1 (or the pseudogene TRBV3-2) and TRBJ2-3; 10 nucleotides line up with TRBD2. This CDR3 has 20 residues. The V gene end was trimmed by 0 bases and the J gene end by 3 bases; junction bases not matched to a gene: 15. Germline-derived CDR1 and CDR2 are LGHDT and YNNKEL (reference sequence). As DNA, the CDR3 is TGTGCCAGCAGCCAAGATTGGCGGACTAGCGGAACGGGGGAAACAGATACGCAGTATTTT. It specifies CASSQDWRTSGTGETDTQYF.

The chain recombines TRBV28 with TRBJ2-5; TRBD2 agrees at 8 bases. The CDR3 spans 15 residues. Trimming cost V 5 bases and J 5 bases; bases outside gene matches: 10. Germline values: CDR1 MDHEN, CDR2 SYDVKM. The CDR3 sequence: CASSPGGPGGETQYF. The DNA of the CDR3 is TGTGCCAGCAGTCCTGGGGGGCCGGGAGGGGAGACCCAGTACTTC. The full variable domain, with the rest looked up from reference TRBV28 and TRBJ2-5, is DVKVTQSSRYLVKRTGEKVFLECVQDMDHENMFWYRQDPGLGLRLIYFSYDVKMKEKGDIPEGYSVSREKKERFSLILESASTNQTSMYLCASSPGGPGGETQYFGPGTRLLVL.

Only a few counts were recorded for this clone. J is TRBJ2-2 and V is TRBV5-4; no definite D call. Germline loops: CDR1 SGHNT, CDR2 YYREEE (reference sequence). V was trimmed by 1 base and J by 4 bases, leaving 14 bases between them. This CDR3 region has 16 residues. The CDR3 nucleotides read TGTGCCAGCAGCTTGTCTTGGCGGACGAGCACCGGGGAGCTGTTTTTT. Translated, it gives CASSLSWRTSTGELFF.

The gene calls are TRBV11-1 and TRBJ1-1; tentative D call: TRBD1 (5 bases). The CDR3 sequence is 16 residues long. V was trimmed by 1 base and J by 7 bases, leaving 19 bases between them. Germline values: CDR1 SGHAT, CDR2 FQDESV (reference sequence). The DNA for the CDR3 is TGTGCCAGCAGCTTAGGGGGAACCCCCGGGGGACTTGAAGCTTTCTTT. Its translation: CASSLGGTPGGLEAFF.

This clone came up once. The chain links TRBV30 to TRBJ2-7; D gene ambiguous. Germline CDR1 reads GTSNPN; CDR2 reads SVGIG (reference sequence). V lost 2 bases to trimming and J lost 4 bases, with 12 bases between them. The CDR3 has 13 amino acids. The chain's CDR3 is CAWSPTTAYEQYF. The CDR3 DNA reads TGTGCCTGGAGTCCTACAACGGCGTACGAGCAGTACTTC.

This chain links TRBV7-9 with TRBJ1-5, with a tentative D call TRBD1 (6 bases). The CDR3 has 15 residues. Trimming removed 3 bases from V and 4 bases from J, with 13 bases in between. CDR1 and CDR2 from the germline V gene are SEHNR and FQNEAQ (reference sequence). This chain's CDR3 is CASSFTGAPNQPQHF. As DNA, the CDR3 is TGTGCCAGCAGCTTTACGGGGGCCCCTAATCAGCCCCAGCATTTT.

The chain carries TRBV5-6 and TRBJ1-6, with 9 nucleotides matching TRBD1. This CDR3 has 15 amino acids. V dropped 6 bases and J dropped 7; count of bases not matched to a gene: 8. The germline CDR1 and CDR2 sequences are SGHDT and YYEEEE. The CDR3 nucleotides read TGTGCCAGCAACCTGGCCGGGACAGGGAATTCACCCCTCCACTTT. Translation gives CASNLAGTGNSPLHF.

The chain uses TRBV19 and TRBJ2-1; D unclear. The germline gives CDR1 LNHDA, CDR2 SQIVND (reference sequence). The V end lost 3 bases, the J end lost 10 bases, and 16 bases lay between the germline ends. The CDR3 consists of 14 residues. In nucleotides, the CDR3 is TGTGCCAGTAGTATCAAGGACCGCCGGATGGAGCAGTTCTTC. It translates to CASSIKDRRMEQFF. Combining the CDR3 with reference TRBV19 and TRBJ2-1 gives the whole variable domain DGGITQSPKYLFRKEGQNVTLSCEQNLNHDAMYWYRQDPGQGLRLIYYSQIVNDFQKGDIAEGYSVSREKKESFPLTVTSAQKNPTAFYLCASSIKDRRMEQFFGPGTRLTVL.

The chain recombines TRBV10-3 with TRBJ1-3; D unresolved. The germline gives CDR1 ENHRY, CDR2 SYGVKD. V was cut by 4 bases and J by 0 bases, with 4 bases left in between. This CDR3 spans 13 amino acids. The CDR3 protein is CAISALSGNTIYF. CDR3 nucleotides: TGTGCCATCAGTGCCCTCTCTGGAAACACCATATATTTT.

V is TRBV4-2 and J is TRBJ2-7; D is undetermined. Germline V gene lookup returns CDR1 LGHNA and CDR2 YNFKEQ. The CDR3 totals 13 residues. V was clipped by 4 bases and J by 4 bases, with 11 bases between them. CDR3 nucleotides: TGTGCCAGCAGCCGAACGACTGGATACGAGCAGTACTTC. This gives the protein CASSRTTGYEQYF.

J is TRBJ2-2 and V is TRBV7-9; D is uncertain. This CDR3 is 12 amino acids long. V was clipped by 3 bases and J by 6 bases, with 5 bases between them. CDR1 SEHNR and CDR2 FQNEAQ come from the germline V gene (reference sequence). The CDR3 here is CASSFIAGELFF. CDR3 nucleotide sequence: TGTGCCAGCAGCTTCATTGCCGGGGAGCTGTTTTTT.

This clone was seen a single time. This chain connects TRBV15 to TRBJ1-1; D is undetermined. Germline-derived CDR1 and CDR2 are LNHNV and YYDKDF (reference sequence). The CDR3 is made up of 12 amino acids. V dropped 5 bases and J dropped 1 base, with 5 bases sitting between them. CDR3 region: CATSLGNTEAFF. CDR3 nucleotide sequence: TGTGCCACCAGCTTGGGGAACACTGAAGCTTTCTTT.

The J gene is TRBJ2-7, the V gene TRBV18; no definite D call. Germline-derived CDR1 and CDR2 are KGHSH and LQKENI. The CDR3 has 11 residues. V dropped 4 bases and J dropped 3 bases, with 4 bases sitting between them. This chain's CDR3 is CASSQDYEQYF. The DNA of the CDR3 is TGTGCCAGCTCACAGGACTACGAGCAGTACTTC.

This sequence joins TRBV6-5 and TRBJ2-3; TRBD1 agrees at 7 bases. CDR1 is MNHEY, CDR2 SVGAGI, per germline. The CDR3 is 15 residues long. Trimming took 1 base from V and 1 from J; bases not matched to a gene: 2. The chain's CDR3 is CASSYWDSGTDTQYF. Here the CDR3 DNA reads TGTGCCAGCAGTTACTGGGACAGTGGCACAGATACGCAGTATTTT.

The chain combines TRBV7-2 with TRBJ2-5, with TRBD2 matching over 14 bases. This CDR3 comprises 19 residues. CDR1 and CDR2 (germline): SGHTA, FQGNSA. The ends lost 2 bases at V and 5 bases at J; junction bases unmatched: 13. CDR3 sequence (DNA): TGTGCCAGCAGCTTACCTAGGGGGACTAGCGGGAGTCCGTCGGAGACCCAGTACTTC. It codes for CASSLPRGTSGSPSETQYF.